Shown below are 23 T cell receptor beta chains from a single sample sequenced in a study of Tregs in tolerant kidney transplant recipients. Profiling relied on immunoSEQ multiplex PCR, and the TCRdb table lists in-frame clones only, not all of them. Among about 110,000 clones listed, 90% were seen once. The sample was CD4+ T cells from blood, taken before the transplant. Receptors originate from a human donor who received a combined kidney and bone marrow transplant.

The chain carries TRBV5-1 and TRBJ2-7, with TRBD2 matching 10 bases. The CDR3 is 18 amino acids. Trimming cost V 4 bases and J 5 bases; bases outside gene matches: 18. Germline V gene lookup returns CDR1 SGHRS and CDR2 YFSETQ. The DNA of the CDR3 is TGCGCCAGCAGCCGCCGGGACAGATTAGCGGGGGGCCACCACGAGCAGTACTTC. This sequence encodes CASSRRDRLAGGHHEQYF.

The chain uses TRBV6-1 and TRBJ2-2; D is possibly TRBD2 (5 bases). V was pared by 7 bases and J by 3 bases, with 15 bases between. This CDR3 contains 15 residues. Germline lookup yields CDR1 MNHNS and CDR2 SASEGT. CDR3 nucleotides: TGTGCCAGCAATGGGGTCCCGAGGGACACCGGGGAGCTGTTTTTT. It specifies CASNGVPRDTGELFF.

The V gene is TRBV4-2, the J gene TRBJ1-5; D is possibly TRBD1 (6 bases). V lost 4 bases, J lost 5 bases, and 18 bases lay in between. Germline V CDR1 and CDR2: LGHNA, YNFKEQ. The CDR3 extends over 16 amino acids. CDR3 amino acids: CASSPSGGGVDQPQHF. The CDR3 bases are TGTGCCAGCAGCCCTTCCGGGGGGGGCGTGGATCAGCCCCAGCATTTT.

The J gene is TRBJ2-7, the V gene TRBV19, with 9 bases that match TRBD1. V shed 5 bases and J 3 bases; nucleotides not matched to a gene: 5. CDR3 size: 14 residues. Germline V gene data show CDR1 as LNHDA and CDR2 as SQIVND (reference sequence). This chain's CDR3 is CASSAGTGLYEQYF. The CDR3 DNA is TGTGCCAGTAGTGCGGGGACAGGGCTCTACGAGCAGTACTTC.

This clone was seen only once. V is TRBV19 and J is TRBJ2-7; D might be TRBD1 (7 bases). The CDR3 totals 15 residues. Per the germline V gene, CDR1 is LNHDA and CDR2 is SQIVND (reference sequence). V was trimmed by 4 bases and J by 2 bases, leaving 15 bases between them. The CDR3: CASSTQGGRTYEQYF. The CDR3 DNA sequence: TGTGCCAGTAGTACCCAGGGGGGAAGAACCTACGAGCAGTACTTC.

This chain uses TRBV6-4 with TRBJ2-3, with D possibly being TRBD1 (5 bases). The V end lost 3 bases, the J end lost 0 bases, and 10 bases lay between the germline ends. The CDR3 is 15 amino acids. Germline assignment: CDR1 MRHNA and CDR2 SNTAGT. The CDR3, as DNA: TGTGCCAGCAGTGAGCAGGGTGCTAGCACAGATACGCAGTATTTT. This codes for CASSEQGASTDTQYF.

This clone was counted a few times. The chain has TRBV7-2 and TRBJ2-1; 11 bases align to TRBD2. Per the germline V gene, CDR1 is SGHTA and CDR2 is FQGNSA. V lost 11 bases to trimming and J lost 0 bases; unmatched junction nucleotides: 6. This CDR3 has 15 amino acids. In DNA form, the CDR3 reads TGTGCCTGTGGACTAGCGGGCGTCTCCTACAATGAGCAGTTCTTC. Translated, it gives CACGLAGVSYNEQFF.

This chain links TRBV12-5 with TRBJ2-3, with 10 bases matching TRBD1. V was pared by 6 bases and J by 5 bases, with 5 bases of the junction left unmatched. The CDR3 contains 14 residues. Germline V gives CDR1 LGHNT, CDR2 FRNRAP. The CDR3 spells CASGGQGKGDTQYF. CDR3 sequence (DNA): TGTGCTAGTGGGGGACAGGGGAAGGGAGATACGCAGTATTTT.

The chain joins TRBV30 to TRBJ2-1; 10 bases agree with TRBD2. CDR1 and CDR2 (germline): GTSNPN, SVGIG (reference sequence). The CDR3 has 17 amino acids. With 7 bases clipped from V and 0 bases from J, the junction kept 12 bases outside the gene matches. CDR3 in DNA: TGTGCCTACAACCTAGCGGGAGTCCGGGGCTCCTACAATGAGCAGTTCTTC. Translation: CAYNLAGVRGSYNEQFF.

The gene calls are TRBV28 and TRBJ2-7, with 7 nucleotides matching TRBD1. Per the germline V gene, CDR1 is MDHEN and CDR2 is SYDVKM. V was clipped by 5 bases and J by 4 bases; unmatched bases: 8. This CDR3 has 14 amino acids. The CDR3 loop reads CASSRGQRRYEQYF. The DNA for the CDR3 is TGTGCCAGCAGTAGGGGACAGCGGAGGTACGAGCAGTACTTC. Based on the CDR3 plus reference TRBV28 and TRBJ2-7, the full variable domain is DVKVTQSSRYLVKRTGEKVFLECVQDMDHENMFWYRQDPGLGLRLIYFSYDVKMKEKGDIPEGYSVSREKKERFSLILESASTNQTSMYLCASSRGQRRYEQYFGPGTRLTVT.

The chain links TRBV5-4 to TRBJ2-5; TRBD2 agrees at 11 bases. Germline lookup yields CDR1 SGHNT and CDR2 YYREEE (reference sequence). This CDR3 contains 16 residues. The junction had 9 bases not matched to a gene; V was cut back by 3 bases and J by 5 bases. The CDR3 is CASSWVAGGPKETQYF. The CDR3 coding sequence is TGTGCCAGCAGCTGGGTAGCGGGGGGGCCGAAGGAGACCCAGTACTTC.

The chain combines TRBV7-9 with TRBJ1-4; TRBD1 might be the D (5 bases). Trimming shortened V by 5 bases and J by 7 bases, and 14 bases separated the two germline ends. Germline-derived CDR1 and CDR2 are SEHNR and FQNEAQ (reference sequence). This CDR3 contains 14 residues. The DNA for the CDR3 is TGTGCCAGCAGCCCCCCGCCCGGGGGTGAAAAACTGTTTTTT. Residues: CASSPPPGGEKLFF.

V and J are TRBV21-1 and TRBJ2-7; the table assigns TRBD1, which was not confirmed against the DNA. TRBV21-1 is listed as a pseudogene. This CDR3 is built from 15 residues. The CDR3 protein is CASSKAPDRAREQYF. For the CDR3, the DNA is TGTGCCAGCAGCAAAGCGCCGGACAGGGCACGCGAGCAGTACTTC.

The CDR3 is CASSLDGNYGYTF. CDR3 sequence (DNA): TGTGCCAGCAGCTTAGACGGTAACTATGGCTACACCTTC. This sequence joins TRBV7-9 and TRBJ1-2; D gene uncertain. The germline V gene encodes CDR1 SEHNR and CDR2 FQNEAQ (reference sequence). Between the trimmed V and J ends, which lost 1 base and 1 base, there was a span of 4 bases. The CDR3 runs to 13 residues. Drawing the rest from reference TRBV7-9 and TRBJ1-2, the complete variable domain is DTGVSQNPRHKITKRGQNVTFRCDPISEHNRLYWYRQTLGQGPEFLTYFQNEAQLEKSRLLSDRFSAERPKGSFSTLEIQRTEQGDSAMYLCASSLDGNYGYTFGSGTRLTVV.

The CDR3 region is CASSLASGGTGELFF. CDR3 bases: TGTGCCAGCAGCTTAGCCAGCGGGGGGACCGGGGAGCTGTTTTTT. This rearrangement joins TRBV7-7 to TRBJ2-2; TRBD2 matches at 9 bases. V shed 0 bases, J shed 5 bases, and the junction held 1 base outside the gene matches. Germline V lookup: CDR1 SSHAT, CDR2 FNYEAQ (reference sequence). The CDR3 runs 15 residues.

V gene TRBV7-2 combines with J gene TRBJ2-7; 7 positions match TRBD2. The junction had 17 bases not matched to a gene; V was cut back by 5 bases and J by 7 bases. Germline CDR1 SGHTA, CDR2 FQGNSA. This CDR3 has 16 residues. CDR3 nucleotide sequence: TGTGCCAGCAGCCCCCATTCCGGGGGGACCCTCGGTGAGCAGTACTTC. Translating it yields CASSPHSGGTLGEQYF.

The table lists this clone with a count of one. The rearrangement links TRBV11-2 to TRBJ1-1; possibly TRBD1 for D (5 bases). CDR1 and CDR2 from the germline V gene are SGHAT and FQNNGV. Trimming took 5 bases from V and 1 from J, leaving 14 bases between them. The CDR3 is 15 amino acids. The DNA of the CDR3 is TGTGCCAGCAGCGCCGGGACTCGACGGAACACTGAAGCTTTCTTT. Amino acid sequence: CASSAGTRRNTEAFF.

This clone was seen more than once but under ten times. V gene TRBV5-1 combines with J gene TRBJ1-3; 8 bases fit TRBD1. This CDR3 comprises 18 residues. V lost 4 bases to trimming and J lost 0 bases; unmatched junction nucleotides: 12. Germline V gene data show CDR1 as SGHRS and CDR2 as YFSETQ. The CDR3 DNA follows: TGCGCCAGCAGCCGGGACAGGCCTCCTCTTAGCTCTGGAAACACCATATATTTT. Translated, it gives CASSRDRPPLSSGNTIYF.

The rearrangement joins TRBV6-1 to TRBJ2-3; TRBD1 is a possible D gene (6 bases). The CDR3 covers 18 residues. The germline V gene encodes CDR1 MNHNS and CDR2 SASEGT. V gave up 0 bases and J gave up 3 bases, with 19 bases separating them. CDR3 amino acids: CASSEARYSGGRTDTQYF. DNA of the CDR3: TGTGCCAGCAGTGAAGCCCGATACTCTGGGGGCAGGACAGATACGCAGTATTTT.

The chain employs TRBV15 and TRBJ2-1; D is perhaps TRBD1 (5 bases). In germline, CDR1 is LNHNV, CDR2 YYDKDF (reference sequence). CDR3 size: 14 residues. V shed 0 bases and J shed 4 bases, with 7 bases lying between them. This chain's CDR3 is CATSRDRGYNEQFF. The CDR3, as DNA: TGTGCCACCAGCAGAGATAGGGGATACAATGAGCAGTTCTTC.

The chain recombines TRBV5-1 with TRBJ2-2, with 10 nucleotides matching TRBD2. Trimming cost V 7 bases and J 6 bases; bases outside gene matches: 9. The CDR3 extends over 15 amino acids. CDR1 SGHRS and CDR2 YFSETQ come from the germline V gene. CDR3 nucleotides: TGCGCCAGCGGGGTGACTAGCGGGTCCCCCGGGGAGCTGTTTTTT. Translating gives CASGVTSGSPGELFF.

This chain links TRBV19 with TRBJ1-5; D ambiguous. The CDR3 spans 16 residues. Germline lookup yields CDR1 LNHDA and CDR2 SQIVND (reference sequence). Trimming pared 3 bases from V and 4 bases from J, leaving 16 bases between. As DNA, the CDR3 is TGTGCCAGTAGTATCTTGGTCTCGGGGAGGAATCAGCCCCAGCATTTT. Translation gives CASSILVSGRNQPQHF.

This clone appeared once. The V call is TRBV11-2, the J call TRBJ1-6; perhaps TRBD1 as D (6 bases). CDR3 size: 15 residues. V dropped 0 bases and J dropped 6 bases, with 9 bases sitting between them. CDR1 is SGHAT, CDR2 FQNNGV, per germline. CDR3 nucleotide sequence: TGTGCCAGCAGCTTAGAACAGGGCAGTAATTCACCCCTCCACTTT. Encoded protein: CASSLEQGSNSPLHF.